This T cell receptor beta chain came from a study of T cell repertoires in cytomegalovirus infection. About the research overall: From public TCR beta signatures came an indication of both CMV infection and matching HLA type. Study observations and caveats: Dominant in the ex vivo response were TCR beta clonotypes restricted by HLA-C and specific for CMV. Adding up the frequency of public TCR beta families identified people who carried CMV plus the relevant HLA.

The germline V gene has CDR1 SGHKS and CDR2 YYEKEE (reference sequence). This CDR3 has 18 amino acids. TCRdb re-called the reads with MiXCR, one entry per CDR3 protein. Among hundreds of thousands of distinct CDR3 sequences listed, approximately 32% were seen once. Points on this clonotype: Its antigen is unknown. One end of the junction does not line up with germline, which may come from a read error.

This chain joins TRBV5-5 and TRBJ2-5; 11 bases align to TRBD1. This clonotype was obtained from a human donor in good health (CMV status not recorded). Some clones in this sample may be carry-over from other donors' samples. Sample: cultured CD8+ T cells from PBMCs, taken from culture after CMV antigen stimulation. The CDR3 coding sequence is TGTGTCAGCAGCCCCGGACAGGGGGCCCTTCCGTACCAAGAGACCCAGTACTTC. The encoded protein is CVSSPGQGALPYQETQYF.